This T cell receptor (beta chain) was sequenced in a study of blood T cell repertoires in COVID-19 (dated by TCRdb to between 2020 and 2021). With regard to the full study: Samples from collaborators originated in the United States, Italy and Spain and spanned both the acute and convalescent phases of COVID-19. The prospective study material was composed of cDNA or gDNA derived from T cells, B-cell-depleted T cells, or PBMCs. Subjects who had been exposed to COVID-19, were actively infected with it, or had recovered from it provided the deeply sampled blood TCRbeta repertoires that made up the dataset. A freely available public database, intended as a resource for researchers studying the immune response to SARS-CoV-2, is where the repertoires were released. The samples were drawn from two sources: the first 160 participants of the ongoing ImmuneRACE study, and some 1,300 subjects contributed by 6 global collaborators. A de-identified subject ID, COVID-19 status, age in years and sex were almost always included in the sample metadata. HLA class I and class II types, where available, came from metadata supplied by the sample provider rather than from assay-based typing.

At the junction V is shortened by 4 bases and J by 0 bases, with 7 bases in between. The germline V gene (reference sequence) supplies CDR1 LNHDA and CDR2 SQIVND. The CDR3, cysteine through phenylalanine, is 15 amino acids long. The only DNA kept is the CDR3, 45 bases in frame from the first base. As concerns this clone: Its antigen target is currently unknown. Per-base qualities were not stored, and no clone one base away is much larger.

Overall study results and their limits: The quantity of clinical and demographic metadata differed by source and by participant and was supplied without curation.

Collaborating institutions collected whole blood in K2EDTA tubes following their own protocols. For TCRbeta analysis, collaborators shipped samples as frozen whole blood, isolated PBMCs, or DNA extracted from either of those sample types. The immunoSEQ Assay, a bias-controlled multiplex PCR, was used to amplify TCRbeta CDR3 regions from genomic DNA. Processing in the source paper ran as follows. The number of nucleated cells in each sample was estimated by amplification of reference gene primers within the assay. To quantify the absolute abundance of each unique TCRbeta CDR3 rearrangement, sequence reads were collapsed and filtered. For each sample, productive Simpson clonality was calculated as the square root of Simpson's diversity index over productive rearrangements. Not all clones reach the TCRdb copy of this immuneACCESS table, which keeps in-frame sequences only. Checked studies attribute under half of the gap to unresolved V genes and leave the rest unexplained. The DNA gave D and trimming, while V, J and clone size come from that table. The sample records approximately 89,000 clones, approximately 90% of which are singletons. The top ten clonotypes cover approximately 5% of the sample.

The specimen sequenced was peripheral blood. Recombination linked TRBV19 to TRBJ1-6; the D gene identity is not certain. This receptor was identified in a man between 65 and 85 years old with acute or convalescent COVID-19. The CDR3 protein: CASSSRSSYNSPLHF. Read as DNA, the sequence is TGTGCCAGTAGTAGCCGGAGCTCCTATAATTCACCCCTCCACTTT.